This TCR beta chain comes out of a study of T cell responses to AZD1222 COVID-19 vaccine. Some clones are missing from TCRdb's copy, which holds only in-frame ones; the method was immunoSEQ multiplex PCR. The data hold 95,000 to 150,000 clones, with around 94% observed a single time. This clone was observed a single time. Its matching antigen is unknown. Study-wide results and caveats: Across spike, vaccine-associated CD4 TCRs were found, dominant at 160-218 and 743-854. Just a handful of people given AZD1222 tested seropositive at baseline. Only after the peak T cell response were repertoires sampled.

CDR3 length equals 14 residues. V dropped 6 bases and J dropped 0 bases, with 12 bases sitting between them. Germline lookup yields CDR1 MNHEY and CDR2 SVGAGI. Material: peripheral blood, obtained on day 0 of AZD1222 vaccination. The J gene is TRBJ2-7, the V gene TRBV6-5, with D hard to call. This receptor was identified in an adult in good health. The CDR3 DNA reads TGTGCCAGCAGACCAGATTTCAGCTCCTACGAGCAGTACGTC. Its translation: CASRPDFSSYEQYV.